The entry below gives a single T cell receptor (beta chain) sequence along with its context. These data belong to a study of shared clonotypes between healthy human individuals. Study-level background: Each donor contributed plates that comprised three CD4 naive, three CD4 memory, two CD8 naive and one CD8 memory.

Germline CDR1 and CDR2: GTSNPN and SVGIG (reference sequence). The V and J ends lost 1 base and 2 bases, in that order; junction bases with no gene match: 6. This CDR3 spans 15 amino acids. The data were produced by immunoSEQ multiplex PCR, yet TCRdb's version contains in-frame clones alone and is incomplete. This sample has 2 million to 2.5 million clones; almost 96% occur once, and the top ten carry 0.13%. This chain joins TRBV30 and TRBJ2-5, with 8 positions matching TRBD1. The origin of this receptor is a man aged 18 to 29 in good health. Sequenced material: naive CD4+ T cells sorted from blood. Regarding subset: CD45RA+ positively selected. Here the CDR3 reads CAWSARTGLQETQYF. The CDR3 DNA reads TGTGCCTGGAGTGCCAGGACAGGGCTGCAAGAGACCCAGTACTTC.